This TCR beta chain was sequenced for a study of CD8 T cells in ankylosing spondylitis. Study-wide results and caveats: Significantly higher representation of disease-linked clones was reported for matched ankylosing spondylitis synovial fluid. What appeared characteristic of ankylosing spondylitis blood was a TCR beta motif of about eight highly homologous variants.

Turning to this clonotype: Its specificity is unknown.

TCRdb analysed the 5' RACE reads with MiXCR anew, one entry per CDR3 protein. The data show roughly 470,000 distinct CDR3 sequences, 25% to 30% seen once. The TCR originated in a male donor with ankylosing spondylitis. Source material: blood, either unsorted or a sorted T cell fraction (not recorded which).

The CDR3 nucleotides read TGTGCCAGCAGCCGCGGACAGCCCCGGGGCTATGGCTACACCTTC. Encoded protein: CASSRGQPRGYGYTF. The chain recombines TRBV3-1 with TRBJ1-2, with D maybe TRBD1 (6 bases). Trimming shortened V by 4 bases and J by 4 bases, and 16 bases separated the two germline ends. This CDR3 comprises 15 residues. In germline, CDR1 is LGHDT, CDR2 YNNKEL (reference sequence).